This TCR beta chain was documented in a study of cytomegalovirus exposure and HLA in healthy donors. CDR1 and CDR2 (germline): SGHRS, YFSETQ. CDR3 size: 14 residues. Trimming took off 4 bases at V and 8 bases at J, with 18 bases between the two ends. General study findings and limits: Segments of the TCR beta V type were, in most cases, productive about 90% or about 30% of the time in an earlier analysis. Per a later analysis, about 15,000 TCR beta sequences showed association with HLA alleles at 0.05 false discovery rate.

The PCR employed 60 Vbeta primers together with 13 Jbeta primers. Authors' processing steps: Per a later analysis, the number of unique TCR beta chains was roughly 83 million, of which about 11 million were shared. Sequencing was performed with immunoSEQ multiplex PCR; in TCRdb, only in-frame clones are kept and a portion is missing. The V and J calls and clone size were taken over from that table, and D and trimming were inferred from the DNA. The profile shows around 210,000 clones, roughly 73% of them singletons. A word on this clone: Antigen unknown.

This chain connects TRBV5-1 to TRBJ1-2; TRBD1 is a possible D gene (6 bases). Sequenced sample: PBMCs. The sequence was obtained from a boy younger than 18 in good health and CMV-seronegative. CDR3 protein: CASSLIQGVEGYTF. As DNA, the CDR3 is TGCGCCAGCAGCCTAATACAGGGAGTCGAAGGCTACACCTTC.